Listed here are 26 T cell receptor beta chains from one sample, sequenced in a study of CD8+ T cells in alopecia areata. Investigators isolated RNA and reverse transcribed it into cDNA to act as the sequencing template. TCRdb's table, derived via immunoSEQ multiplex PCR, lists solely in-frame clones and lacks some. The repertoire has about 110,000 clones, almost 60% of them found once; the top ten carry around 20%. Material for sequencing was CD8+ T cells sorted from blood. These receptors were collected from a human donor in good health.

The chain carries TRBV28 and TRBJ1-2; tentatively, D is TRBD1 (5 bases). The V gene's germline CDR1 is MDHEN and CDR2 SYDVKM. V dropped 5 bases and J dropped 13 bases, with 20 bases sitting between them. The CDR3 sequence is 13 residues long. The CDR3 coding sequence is TGTGCCAGCAGTGTCACCGGGACGGCGAAGAGCACCTTC. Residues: CASSVTGTAKSTF.

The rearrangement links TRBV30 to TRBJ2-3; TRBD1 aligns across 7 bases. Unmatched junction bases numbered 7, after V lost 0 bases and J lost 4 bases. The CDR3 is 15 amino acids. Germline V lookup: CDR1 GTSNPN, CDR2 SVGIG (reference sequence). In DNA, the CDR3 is TGTGCCTGGAGTGTAAGTCTAGGGGGCGCAGATACGCAGTATTTT. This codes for CAWSVSLGGADTQYF.

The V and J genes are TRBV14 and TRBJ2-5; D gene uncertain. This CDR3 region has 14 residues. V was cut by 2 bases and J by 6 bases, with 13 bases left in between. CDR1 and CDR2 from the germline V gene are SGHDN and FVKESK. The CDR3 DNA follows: TGTGCCAGCAGCCAACTACCCCACACGAAGACCCAGTACTTC. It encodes CASSQLPHTKTQYF.

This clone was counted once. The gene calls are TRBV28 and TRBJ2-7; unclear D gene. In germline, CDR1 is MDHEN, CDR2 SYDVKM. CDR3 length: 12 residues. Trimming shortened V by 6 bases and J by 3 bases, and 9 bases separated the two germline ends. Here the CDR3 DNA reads TGTGCCAGCAGCCTCCAGGACTACGAGCAGTACTTC. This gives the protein CASSLQDYEQYF. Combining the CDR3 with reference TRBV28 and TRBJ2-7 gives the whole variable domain DVKVTQSSRYLVKRTGEKVFLECVQDMDHENMFWYRQDPGLGLRLIYFSYDVKMKEKGDIPEGYSVSREKKERFSLILESASTNQTSMYLCASSLQDYEQYFGPGTRLTVT.

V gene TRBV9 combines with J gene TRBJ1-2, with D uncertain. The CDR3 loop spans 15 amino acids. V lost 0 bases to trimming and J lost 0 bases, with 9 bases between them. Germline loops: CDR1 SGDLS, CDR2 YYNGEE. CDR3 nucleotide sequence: TGTGCCAGCAGCGTAGAGAACCCGGCTAACTATGGCTACACCTTC. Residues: CASSVENPANYGYTF.

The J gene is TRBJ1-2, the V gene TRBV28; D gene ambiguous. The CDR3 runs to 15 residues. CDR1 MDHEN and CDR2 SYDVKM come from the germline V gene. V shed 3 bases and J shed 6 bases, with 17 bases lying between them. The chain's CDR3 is CASSFMPSSTHGYTF. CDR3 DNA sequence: TGTGCCAGCAGTTTTATGCCCAGCTCGACCCATGGCTACACCTTC.

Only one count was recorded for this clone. DNA for the CDR3: TGTGCCAGCAGCTACGATAGAAGGCAGTACTTC. Encoded protein: CASSYDRRQYF. J is TRBJ2-7 and V is TRBV5-6; no clear D gene. This CDR3 has 11 residues. With 3 bases removed from V and 9 bases from J, the gap between germline ends came to 10 bases. Germline lookup yields CDR1 SGHDT and CDR2 YYEEEE. Together with reference TRBV5-6 and TRBJ2-7, the CDR3 gives the full variable domain: DAGVTQSPTHLIKTRGQQVTLRCSPKSGHDTVSWYQQALGQGPQFIFQYYEEEERQRGNFPDRFSGHQFPNYSSELNVNALLLGDSALYLCASSYDRRQYFGPGTRLTVT.

The CDR3 here is CASSGTGVDTF. The CDR3 region has the DNA TGTGCCAGCAGCGGAACAGGGGTGGACACCTTC. The gene calls are TRBV9 and TRBJ1-2; 7 bases map to TRBD1. Germline V gene sequence: CDR1 SGDLS, CDR2 YYNGEE. V gave up 3 bases and J gave up 12 bases; unmatched junction bases: 5. CDR3 length equals 11 residues.

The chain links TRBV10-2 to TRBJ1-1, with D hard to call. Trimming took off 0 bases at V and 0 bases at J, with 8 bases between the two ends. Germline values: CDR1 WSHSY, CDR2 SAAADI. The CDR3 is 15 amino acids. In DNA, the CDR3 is TGCGCCAGCAGTGAGTCGCGGTGGATGAACACTGAAGCTTTCTTT. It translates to CASSESRWMNTEAFF.

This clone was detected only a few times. CDR3 sequence: CASSETWREYEQYF. The CDR3 DNA follows: TGTGCCAGCAGTGAAACGTGGAGGGAGTACGAGCAGTACTTC. The rearrangement links TRBV2 to TRBJ2-7, with a weak D call TRBD2 (6 bases). There are 14 residues in the CDR3. Germline V gene data show CDR1 as SNHLY and CDR2 as FYNNEI. The V gene lost 2 bases and the J gene lost 4 bases, with 12 bases spanning the gap.

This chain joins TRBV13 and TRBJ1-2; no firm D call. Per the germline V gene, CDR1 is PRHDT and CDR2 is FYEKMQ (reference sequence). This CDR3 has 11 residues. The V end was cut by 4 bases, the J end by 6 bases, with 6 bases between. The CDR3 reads CASSSSHGYTF. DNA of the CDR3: TGTGCCAGCAGCTCCAGTCATGGCTACACCTTC.

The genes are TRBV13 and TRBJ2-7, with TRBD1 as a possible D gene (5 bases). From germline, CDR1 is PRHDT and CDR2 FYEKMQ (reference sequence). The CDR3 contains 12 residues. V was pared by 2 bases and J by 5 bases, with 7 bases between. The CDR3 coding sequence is TGTGCCAGCAGCTTACAGGGAAACGAGCAGTACTTC. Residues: CASSLQGNEQYF.

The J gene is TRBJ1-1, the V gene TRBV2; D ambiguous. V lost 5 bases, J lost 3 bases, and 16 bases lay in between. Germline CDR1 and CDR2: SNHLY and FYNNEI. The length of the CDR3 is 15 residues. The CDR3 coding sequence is TGTGCCAGCAGTCCCCCGGGGAGGGAAGACACTGAAGCTTTCTTT. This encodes CASSPPGREDTEAFF.

The CDR3 sequence is CATSRSANTEAFF. In DNA form, the CDR3 reads TGTGCCACCAGCAGATCGGCGAACACTGAAGCTTTCTTT. The rearrangement uses TRBV15 and TRBJ1-1; D gene ambiguous. CDR3 length equals 13 residues. Trimming pared 2 bases from V and 1 base from J, leaving 5 bases between. From germline, CDR1 is LNHNV and CDR2 YYDKDF (reference sequence).

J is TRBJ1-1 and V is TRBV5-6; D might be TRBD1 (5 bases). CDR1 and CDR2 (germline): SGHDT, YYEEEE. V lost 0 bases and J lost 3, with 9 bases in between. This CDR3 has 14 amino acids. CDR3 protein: CASSLGGGYTEAFF. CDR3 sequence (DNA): TGTGCCAGCAGCTTGGGGGGCGGGTACACTGAAGCTTTCTTT.

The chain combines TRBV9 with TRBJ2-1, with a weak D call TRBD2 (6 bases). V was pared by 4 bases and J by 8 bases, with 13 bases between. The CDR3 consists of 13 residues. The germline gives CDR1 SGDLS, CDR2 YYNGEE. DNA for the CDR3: TGTGCCAGCAGCCCCGTCCGGAGGGATGAGCAGTTCTTC. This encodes CASSPVRRDEQFF.

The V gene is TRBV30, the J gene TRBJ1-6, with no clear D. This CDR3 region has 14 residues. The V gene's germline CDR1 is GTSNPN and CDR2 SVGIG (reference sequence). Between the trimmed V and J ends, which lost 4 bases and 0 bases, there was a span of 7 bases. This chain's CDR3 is CAWTKSSYNSPLHF. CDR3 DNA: TGTGCCTGGACAAAGAGCTCCTATAATTCACCCCTCCACTTT.

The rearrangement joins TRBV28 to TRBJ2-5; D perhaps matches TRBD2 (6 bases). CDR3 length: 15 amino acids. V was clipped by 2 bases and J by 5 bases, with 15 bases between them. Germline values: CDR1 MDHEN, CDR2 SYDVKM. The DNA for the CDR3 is TGTGCCAGCAGTTTAGGCAGGGAGGTTGACGAGACCCAGTACTTC. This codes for CASSLGREVDETQYF.

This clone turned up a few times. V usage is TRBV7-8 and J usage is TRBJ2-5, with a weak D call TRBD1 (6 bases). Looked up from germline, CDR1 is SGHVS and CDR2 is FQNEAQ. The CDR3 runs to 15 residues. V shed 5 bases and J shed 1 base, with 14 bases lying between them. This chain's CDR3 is CASSPDDRSQETQYF. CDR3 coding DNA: TGTGCCAGCAGCCCTGACGACAGGAGCCAAGAGACCCAGTACTTC.

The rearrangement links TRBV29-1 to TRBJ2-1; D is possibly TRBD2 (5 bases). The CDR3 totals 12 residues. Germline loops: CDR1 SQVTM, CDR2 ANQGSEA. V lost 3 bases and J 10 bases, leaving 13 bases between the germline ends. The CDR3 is CSVEITRNEQFF. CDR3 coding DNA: TGCAGCGTTGAGATAACTAGAAACGAGCAGTTCTTC.

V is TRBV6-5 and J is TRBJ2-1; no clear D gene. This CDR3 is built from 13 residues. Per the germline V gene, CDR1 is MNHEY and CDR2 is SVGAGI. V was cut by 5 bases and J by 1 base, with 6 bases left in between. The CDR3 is CASSVGSYNEQFF. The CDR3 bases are TGTGCCAGCAGTGTAGGATCCTACAATGAGCAGTTCTTC.

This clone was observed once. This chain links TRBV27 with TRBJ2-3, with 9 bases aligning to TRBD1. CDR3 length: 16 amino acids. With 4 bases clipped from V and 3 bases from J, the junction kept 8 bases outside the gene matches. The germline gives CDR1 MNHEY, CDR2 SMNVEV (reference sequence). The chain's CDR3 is CASSYGPGTGTDTQYF. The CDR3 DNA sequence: TGTGCCAGCAGTTATGGCCCGGGGACAGGGACAGATACGCAGTATTTT.

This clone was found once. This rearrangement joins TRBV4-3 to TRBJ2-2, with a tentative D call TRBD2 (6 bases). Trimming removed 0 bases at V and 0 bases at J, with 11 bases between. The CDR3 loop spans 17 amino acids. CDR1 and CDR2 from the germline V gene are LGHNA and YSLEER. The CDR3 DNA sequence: TGCGCCAGCAGCCAAGATAGCGGCTGGGCGAACACCGGGGAGCTGTTTTTT. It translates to CASSQDSGWANTGELFF.

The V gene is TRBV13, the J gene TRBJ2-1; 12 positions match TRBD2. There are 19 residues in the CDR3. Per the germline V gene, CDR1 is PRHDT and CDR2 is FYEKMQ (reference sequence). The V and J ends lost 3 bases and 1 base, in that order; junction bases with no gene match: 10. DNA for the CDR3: TGTGCCAGCAGCTTTCTAGCGGGGGGGCCGGGAGAGTCCTACAATGAGCAGTTCTTC. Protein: CASSFLAGGPGESYNEQFF.

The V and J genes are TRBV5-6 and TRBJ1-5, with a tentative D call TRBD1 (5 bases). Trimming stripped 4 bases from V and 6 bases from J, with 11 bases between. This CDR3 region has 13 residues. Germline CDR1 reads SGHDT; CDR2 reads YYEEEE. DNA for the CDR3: TGTGCCAGCAGCCTCGCAGGGTTTCAGCCCCAGCATTTT. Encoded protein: CASSLAGFQPQHF. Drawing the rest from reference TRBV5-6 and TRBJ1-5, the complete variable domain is DAGVTQSPTHLIKTRGQQVTLRCSPKSGHDTVSWYQQALGQGPQFIFQYYEEEERQRGNFPDRFSGHQFPNYSSELNVNALLLGDSALYLCASSLAGFQPQHFGDGTRLSIL.

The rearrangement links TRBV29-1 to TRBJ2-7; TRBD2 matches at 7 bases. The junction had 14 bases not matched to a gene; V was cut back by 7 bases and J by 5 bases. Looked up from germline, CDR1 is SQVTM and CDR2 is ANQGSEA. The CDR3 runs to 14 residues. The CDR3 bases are TGCAGCGCTTTCGGGGGGTCGGCGGGTGACGAGCAGTACTTC. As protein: CSAFGGSAGDEQYF.